Sequencing of this T cell receptor beta chain was carried out in a study of T cell repertoires in cytomegalovirus infection. Germline-derived CDR1 and CDR2 are SGHTA and FQGNSA. Between the trimmed V and J ends, which lost 5 bases and 5 bases, there was a span of 16 bases. This CDR3 is built from 15 residues. Via MiXCR, TCRdb re-called the reads, giving one row per CDR3 protein. The data hold about 360,000 distinct CDR3 sequences, with 15% to 20% observed a single time. The sample taken for sequencing was PBMCs. This clonotype was obtained from a human donor in good health (CMV status not recorded). Some clones in this sample may be carry-over from other donors' samples. The chain has TRBV7-2 and TRBJ2-1; possibly TRBD1 for D (6 bases). The CDR3 nucleotides read TGTGCCAGCAGCCGCGACAGGTTTTTGAACAATGAGCAGTTCTTC. This encodes CASSRDRFLNNEQFF.